Presented here are 23 T cell receptor beta chains from one specimen sequenced in a study of patients and donors after allogeneic stem cell transplantation. TCRdb itself ran the RT-PCR reads through MiXCR, one entry per CDR3 protein. The repertoire consists of about 400,000 distinct CDR3 sequences, with roughly 16% occurring once and the leading ten covering about 7%. Material for sequencing was blood, either unsorted or a sorted T cell fraction (not recorded which). Source of these receptors: a human donor who was either an allogeneic HSCT recipient or a stem cell or donor lymphocyte infusion donor (not recorded which). It is not recorded whose cells these are; they may come from a transplant donor.

A few counts support this clonotype. The V call is TRBV6-2 or TRBV6-3, the J call TRBJ1-1, with D uncertain. Germline CDR1 reads MNHEY; CDR2 reads SVGEGT. CDR3 length: 13 residues. Trimming took off 6 bases at V and 10 bases at J, with 18 bases between the two ends. DNA of the CDR3: TGTGCCAGCAGCGACCGCGTTGAGGATTCAGCTTTCTTT. Amino acid sequence: CASSDRVEDSAFF.

The sample holds many counts of this clonotype. The rearrangement links TRBV12-3 or TRBV12-4 to TRBJ2-7; D might be TRBD1 (6 bases). CDR3 length: 12 residues. V lost 5 bases and J 7 bases, leaving 12 bases between the germline ends. The CDR3 bases are TGTGCCAGCAGTCCAGGGGTGGTGGAGCAGTACTTC. Its translation is CASSPGVVEQYF.

The table lists this clonotype with a count of one. The chain is built from TRBV28 and TRBJ1-2; no clear D. CDR3 size: 12 residues. Trimming removed 7 bases at V and 7 bases at J, with 13 bases between. CDR1 MDHEN and CDR2 SYDVKM come from the germline V gene. This CDR3 reads CASTWPGGGYTF. CDR3 sequence (DNA): TGTGCCAGCACTTGGCCGGGTGGTGGCTACACCTTC.

The gene calls are TRBV5-1 and TRBJ1-1, with D hard to call. V was clipped by 5 bases and J by 3 bases, with 14 bases between them. CDR3 length: 14 residues. Germline CDR1 SGHRS, CDR2 YFSETQ. The CDR3 loop is CASSRALTDTEAFF. CDR3 in DNA: TGCGCCAGCAGTCGGGCACTGACGGACACTGAAGCTTTCTTT. The variable domain in full, with the rest retrieved from reference TRBV5-1 and TRBJ1-1, is KAGVTQTPRYLIKTRGQQVTLSCSPISGHRSVSWYQQTPGQGLQFLFEYFSETQRNKGNFPGRFSGRQFSNSRSEMNVSTLELGDSALYLCASSRALTDTEAFFGQGTRLTVV.

This clonotype has ten or more counts. The CDR3 reads CASSRAREIAKNIQYF. For the CDR3, the DNA is TGTGCCAGCAGTCGGGCGAGAGAAATAGCCAAAAACATTCAGTACTTC. The chain has TRBV12-3 or TRBV12-4 and TRBJ2-4, with no clear D. This CDR3 spans 16 amino acids. V shed 5 bases and J shed 0 bases, with 14 bases lying between them.

The gene calls are TRBV5-1 and TRBJ2-2; the D call may be TRBD1 or TRBD2 (5 bases each). V lost 5 bases to trimming and J lost 3 bases, with 14 bases between them. Germline loops: CDR1 SGHRS, CDR2 YFSETQ. The CDR3 has 15 amino acids. The CDR3 sequence: CASSSREKHTGELFF. As DNA, the CDR3 is TGCGCCAGCAGTTCCAGGGAGAAACACACCGGGGAGCTGTTTTTT.

The V call is TRBV5-1, the J call TRBJ2-3; D possibly corresponds to TRBD1 (6 bases). The V gene lost 4 bases and the J gene lost 2 bases, with 14 bases spanning the gap. Germline V gives CDR1 SGHRS, CDR2 YFSETQ. The length of the CDR3 is 15 residues. CDR3 DNA sequence: TGCGCCAGCAGCAAAGGGGGACATATCACAGATACGCAGTATTTT. Its protein is CASSKGGHITDTQYF.

This clonotype was counted many times. At one boundary the junction diverges from the germline segment, which might be a read error. J is TRBJ2-1 and V is TRBV12-3 or TRBV12-4; D gene unclear. The CDR3 is made up of 13 amino acids. Written as DNA, the CDR3 is TGTGCCAGCAGGTTAGGCTGGAACAATGAGCAGTTCTTC. Its protein product is CASRLGWNNEQFF.

This clonotype appeared a few times. V and J are TRBV24-1 and TRBJ1-2; tentative D call: TRBD1 (5 bases). The CDR3 spans 16 residues. V was pared by 3 bases and J by 2 bases, with 15 bases between. Germline CDR1 reads KGHDR; CDR2 reads SFDVKD. CDR3 residues: CATSDPLQGPNYGYTF. The CDR3 nucleotides read TGTGCCACCAGTGATCCCCTCCAGGGACCCAACTATGGCTACACCTTC.

This clonotype has only a few counts. The V gene is TRBV12-3 or TRBV12-4, the J gene TRBJ2-7; 7 bases fit TRBD2. The J segment lost 5 bases and the V segment lost 0 bases, leaving 10 bases of the junction unmatched. There are 16 residues in the CDR3. CDR3 sequence reads: CASSLAPREGNNEQYF. The CDR3 coding sequence is TGTGCCAGCAGTTTAGCCCCGAGGGAGGGTAACAACGAGCAGTACTTC.

The CDR3 bases are TGTGCCAGCAGCTTAAACAGGGGCGGGGAGCTGTTTTTT. Its protein is CASSLNRGGELFF. The chain joins TRBV7-2 to TRBJ2-2; 7 bases agree with TRBD1. This CDR3 region has 13 residues. Germline V gene sequence: CDR1 SGHTA, CDR2 FQGNSA. V lost 2 bases, J lost 7 bases, and 1 base stayed unmatched.

CDR3 DNA: TGCGCCAGCAGCCGCGGCGACAGGGAGGAGGTGAACACTGAAGCTTTCTTT. Amino acid sequence: CASSRGDREEVNTEAFF. The gene calls are TRBV5-1 and TRBJ1-1, with 7 bases identical to TRBD1. The CDR3 has 17 residues. V was clipped by 4 bases and J by 0 bases; unmatched bases: 12. Germline-derived CDR1 and CDR2 are SGHRS and YFSETQ.

The sample holds a few counts of this clonotype. The V and J genes are TRBV2 and TRBJ2-7; a possible D gene is TRBD2 (6 bases). V was cut by 7 bases and J by 7 bases, with 20 bases left in between. CDR1 is SNHLY and CDR2 is FYNNEI in the germline V gene. This CDR3 region has 14 residues. CDR3 residues: CASTLVLAPFEQYF. The CDR3, as DNA: TGTGCCAGCACATTGGTACTAGCACCTTTTGAGCAGTACTTC.

This clonotype was seen only a few times. The chain is built from TRBV12-3 or TRBV12-4 and TRBJ2-3; perhaps TRBD1 as D (6 bases). Trimming removed 6 bases at V and 8 bases at J, with 12 bases between. This CDR3 is built from 12 residues. For the CDR3, the DNA is TGTGCCAGCAGCACAGGGTACGCTACGCAGTATTTT. Protein: CASSTGYATQYF.

The chain is built from TRBV7-8 and TRBJ2-2; TRBD1 aligns across 10 bases. CDR1 is SGHVS, CDR2 FQNEAQ, per germline. This CDR3 contains 18 residues. V dropped 5 bases and J dropped 1; count of bases not matched to a gene: 10. The CDR3 DNA follows: TGTGCCAGCAGCCCCAATTCCCGGGACAGGGGGAACACCGGGGAGCTGTTTTTT. Protein: CASSPNSRDRGNTGELFF.

This clonotype was counted a few times. The rearrangement uses TRBV20-1 and TRBJ2-7, with 7 bases matching TRBD1. The junction had 8 bases not matched to a gene; V was cut back by 5 bases and J by 1 base. The germline V gene has CDR1 DFQATT and CDR2 SNEGSKA (reference sequence). This CDR3 has 14 residues. CDR3 DNA: TGCAGTGCTCGAGCCTCGGGACAGTCCTACGAGCAGTACTTC. Its translation: CSARASGQSYEQYF.

J is TRBJ2-1 and V is TRBV12-5; TRBD2 aligns across 7 bases. The germline V gene encodes CDR1 LGHNT and CDR2 FRNRAP. V gave up 1 base and J gave up 3 bases; unmatched junction bases: 3. This CDR3 has 15 amino acids. As DNA, the CDR3 is TGTGCTAGTGGTTTGGGGCGGGGGATCTACAATGAGCAGTTCTTC. Protein sequence: CASGLGRGIYNEQFF.

CDR3 nucleotides: TGTGCCAGCAGCCTTCTACCCTCTGGAAACACCATATATTTT. Translation: CASSLLPSGNTIYF. The chain couples TRBV12-3 or TRBV12-4 to TRBJ1-3; D remains unclear. Trimming took 6 bases from V and 0 from J, leaving 9 bases between them. The CDR3 has 14 amino acids.

In the case of this clonotype: One end of the junction fails to match germline, which may point to a read error. This chain uses TRBV7-9 with TRBJ2-7; 8 nucleotides match TRBD1. This CDR3 region has 14 residues. In germline, CDR1 is SEHNR, CDR2 FQNEAQ (reference sequence). CDR3 sequence: CASGFRGQAYEQYF. The DNA of the CDR3 is TGTGCCAGCGGCTTCAGGGGGCAGGCCTACGAGCAGTACTTC.

The J gene is TRBJ2-2, the V gene TRBV10-3; D ambiguous. Germline values: CDR1 ENHRY, CDR2 SYGVKD. This CDR3 comprises 15 residues. V was cut by 3 bases and J by 0 bases, with 8 bases left in between. In nucleotides, the CDR3 is TGTGCCATCAGTGAAGGCAGGACGAACACCGGGGAGCTGTTTTTT. It specifies CAISEGRTNTGELFF.

As concerns this clonotype: As the CDR3 is not closed by the conserved phenylalanine or tryptophan, this likely results from a read error. The V and J genes are TRBV15 and TRBJ2-7; D gene uncertain. The germline V gene has CDR1 LNHNV and CDR2 YYDKDF (reference sequence). The CDR3 consists of 13 residues. V dropped 3 bases and J dropped 6 bases, with 12 bases sitting between them. CDR3 sequence (DNA): TGTGCCACCAGCAGCCGCTTATCGGGCGAGCAGTACCTC. Translated, it gives CATSSRLSGEQYL.

The chain is built from TRBV4-2 and TRBJ2-2, with TRBD2 matching 8 bases. Trimming removed 2 bases from V and 4 bases from J; junction bases left unmatched: 6. The CDR3 spans 16 residues. Germline assignment: CDR1 LGHNA and CDR2 YNFKEQ. The CDR3 is CASSQPGGGGTGELFF. The CDR3 bases are TGTGCCAGCAGCCAACCCGGGGGGGGTGGCACCGGGGAGCTGTTTTTT.

This clonotype appeared many times. The rearrangement links TRBV5-1 to TRBJ2-1; TRBD2 matches 12 bases. Germline V lookup: CDR1 SGHRS, CDR2 YFSETQ. The trim removed 0 bases at V and 8 bases at J, leaving 15 bases unmatched. CDR3 length equals 19 residues. CDR3 in amino acids: CASSLDGLAGGLFGHEQFF. CDR3 sequence (DNA): TGCGCCAGCAGCTTGGATGGTCTAGCGGGAGGGTTATTTGGCCATGAGCAGTTCTTC.